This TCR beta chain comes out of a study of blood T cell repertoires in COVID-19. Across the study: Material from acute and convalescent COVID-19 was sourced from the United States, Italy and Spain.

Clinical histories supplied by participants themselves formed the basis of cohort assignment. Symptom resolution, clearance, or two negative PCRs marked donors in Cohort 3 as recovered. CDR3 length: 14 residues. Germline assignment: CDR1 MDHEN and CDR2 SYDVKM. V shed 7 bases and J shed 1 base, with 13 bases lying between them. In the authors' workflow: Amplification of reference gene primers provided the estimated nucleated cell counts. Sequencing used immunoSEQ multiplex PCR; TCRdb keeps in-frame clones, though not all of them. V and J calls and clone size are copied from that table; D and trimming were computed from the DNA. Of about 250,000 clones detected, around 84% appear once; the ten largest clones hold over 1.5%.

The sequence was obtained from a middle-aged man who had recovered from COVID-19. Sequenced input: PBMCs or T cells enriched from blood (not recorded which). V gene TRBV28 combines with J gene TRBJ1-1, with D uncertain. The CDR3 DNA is TGTGCCAGCACCACGGAGGGTACGAACACTGAAGCTTTCTTT. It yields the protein CASTTEGTNTEAFF.